This T cell receptor (beta chain) was captured by sequencing in a study of vaccination and CD4 T cells after COVID-19 (dated by TCRdb to between 2021 and 2024). About the full investigation: SARS-CoV-2 positivity had been established in the convalescent patients by nasal swab PCR, and mild disease was recorded in under ten of these patients and severe disease in one. Six males and four females were included in the convalescent cohort, with two Hispanic individuals, seven Caucasians, two Asians and one multiracial person represented. Each participant got two doses of either the Pfizer-BioNTech BNT162b2 vaccine (n=8) or the Moderna mRNA-1273 vaccine (n=2). Post-COVID blood samples from convalescent patients were collected a median of around 100 days after diagnosis, with a range of 35 to 161 days. Post-vaccine blood samples were collected a median of approximately 77 days after the second vaccine dose, ranging from roughly 14 to 241 days. The cultures were stimulated with overlapping spike peptide pools from SARS-CoV-2 and from the common cold coronaviruses HCoV-NL63, HCoV-OC43 and HCoV-229E. Control cultures received a CEFX viral epitope pool as the positive control, an HIV-1 Nef peptide pool as the negative control, or no peptide. The spike-specific CD4+ TCR repertoire was compared before and after mRNA vaccination in around ten COVID-19 convalescent patients and 4 infection-naive healthy vaccine recipients. The research as a whole found: In convalescent patients, a median around 90% of post-vaccine SARS-CoV-2-reactive clones were detected only after vaccination, and vaccine-specific priming was suggested by this finding. The median number of SARS-CoV-2-reactive clonotypes rose from around 21 after infection to some 37 after vaccination, but the change was not significant. Of the vaccine-specific clones found in convalescent patients, nearly all (304 of 307) were mono-reactive for SARS-CoV-2 spike instead of being cross-reactive with common cold coronaviruses. The study included relatively few convalescent patients and did not analyze early timepoints after natural infection.

Note on this clonotype: Its target antigen remains unknown. Base-call qualities are not available, and no considerably larger clone is one nucleotide away.

The receptor library was made with PCR. DNA from cultured CD4+ T cells underwent TCR sequencing with the Oncomine TCR Beta short-read assay at the Johns Hopkins FTIC core. The QIAamp micro DNA kit was used to extract genomic DNA from the cultured CD4+ T cells. Oncomine TCR Beta libraries from cultured CD4+ T cells were pooled with unique dual indexes and sequenced on an Illumina iSeq 100. The published analysis was carried out like this. Non-productive sequences were filtered out, and CDR3s that did not start with C, did not end with F or W, or were shorter than 7 amino acids were discarded. The MANAFEST web application identified antigen-specific clonotypes by comparing peptide-stimulated wells against reference wells and other culture wells. Positive clones required FDR below 0.05, an odds ratio above 5, and productive frequency above 0.1% in at least two of three replicate wells. A clonotype counted as cross-reactive if it showed significant expansion both in the SARS-CoV-2 spike wells and in at least one common cold coronavirus spike condition. Using R version 3.6.1, CDR3 homology was evaluated through Levenshtein distances (stringdist) along with unrooted phylogenetic trees (ape). TCRdb trimmed public reads at Q25 via fastp, called clones via MiXCR and kept in-frame beta chains. Here each entry gathers all rows of one CDR3 protein and keeps the most common genes and DNA. TCRdb, rather than the study authors, made the V and J calls. The sample table records under 25,000 distinct CDR3 sequences; 58% of these occur just once. Around 2.7% of the sample rests with the top ten.

Taken with the paper, the label for treatment or condition translates to: roughly 10-day PBMC culture with coronavirus spike peptide pools or control peptides (ViraFEST assay). The ViraFEST assay, used in the study, expanded antigen-specific T cells with peptide pools and then identified the expanded clonotypes through TCR sequencing. Positive SARS-CoV-2 PCR tests in the convalescent patients dated from March to December 2020, before Alpha, Beta and Delta variants emerged in the United States. Each well held 1.5 million to 2.5 million PBMCs cultured with 10 ug/ml peptide pools in IMDM containing approximately 5% human AB serum and roughly 10 IU/ml IL-2. Half of the culture medium was replaced with fresh IL-2-containing medium on days 3 and 7. After less than twelve days of culture, CD4+ T cells were isolated by negative selection with the EasySep CD4+ T cell isolation kit. Ficoll-Paque Plus gradient centrifugation was used to isolate PBMCs from whole blood, and the isolated PBMCs were then either used fresh or cryopreserved at -140C. In general, triplicate wells were set up for every culture condition.

The CDR3 holds 15 amino acids from the cysteine to the phenylalanine. CDR3 DNA only is kept here, 45 bases in frame from base 1. V loses 2 bases at its end and J loses 1 base; junction bases beyond the gene matches: 4. Looking up the germline V gene yields CDR1 MNHEY and CDR2 SVGAGI. The chain is assembled from TRBV6-5 and TRBJ1-2; TRBD1 matches 7 bases in the middle. This clonotype was sampled from a human donor who had recovered from COVID-19. Sequenced sample: CD4+ T cells from blood, cultured in vitro. DNA sequence: TGTGCCAGCAGTTACGTCGGGACAGTTAACTATGGCTACACCTTC. The translation is CASSYVGTVNYGYTF.